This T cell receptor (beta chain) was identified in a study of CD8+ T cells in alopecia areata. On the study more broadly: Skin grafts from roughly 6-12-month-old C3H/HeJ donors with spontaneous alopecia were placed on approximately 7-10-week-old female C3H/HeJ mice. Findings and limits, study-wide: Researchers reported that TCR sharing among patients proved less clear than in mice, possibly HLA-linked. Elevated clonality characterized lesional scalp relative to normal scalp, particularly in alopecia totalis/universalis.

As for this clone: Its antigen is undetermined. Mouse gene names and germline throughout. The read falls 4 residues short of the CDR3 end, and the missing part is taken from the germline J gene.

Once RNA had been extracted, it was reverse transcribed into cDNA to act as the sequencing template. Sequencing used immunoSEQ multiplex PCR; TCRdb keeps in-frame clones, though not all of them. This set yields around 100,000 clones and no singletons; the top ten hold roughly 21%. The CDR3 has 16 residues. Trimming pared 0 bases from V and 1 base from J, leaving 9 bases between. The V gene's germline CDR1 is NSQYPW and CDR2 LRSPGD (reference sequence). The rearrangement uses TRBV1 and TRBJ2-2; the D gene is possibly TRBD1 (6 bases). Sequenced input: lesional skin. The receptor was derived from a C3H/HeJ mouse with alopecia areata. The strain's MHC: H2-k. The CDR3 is CTCSADTGRNTGQLYF. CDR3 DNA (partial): TGCACCTGCAGTGCAGATACAGGGCGAAACACCGGG.